A selection of T cell receptor beta chains follows, all from one sample in a study of blood T cell repertoires in COVID-19. Assay used: immunoSEQ multiplex PCR; TCRdb lists only in-frame clones, some missing. The data contain roughly 310,000 clones, about 88% of them singletons. The sample comprised PBMCs or T cells enriched from blood (not recorded which). These TCRs come from a man between 60 and 75 years old who had recovered from COVID-19. Both conserved end residues are part of each CDR3. Fields, in order: V gene, D gene, J gene, clone size, CDR3 DNA, CDR3 protein. D genes are given only for firm matches. Rows may omit the clone size; those that give it use once, few, many or a size class.

>TRBV19|TRBD2|TRBJ2-3|.
TGTGCCAGTAGTACCCGAGGACTAGCGGCTTCTACAGATACGCAGTATTTT
CASSTRGLAASTDTQYF
>TRBV27|TRBD2|TRBJ2-1|.
TGTGCCAGCATTGCCCGAGGACTAGCGGGAGTGGAAAGCTCCTACAATGAGCAGTTCTTC
CASIARGLAGVESSYNEQFF
>TRBV18|.|TRBJ1-1|.
TGTGCCAGCTCACCCTTGACAGGAGAGAACACTGAAGCTTTCTTT
CASSPLTGENTEAFF
>TRBV12-3/TRBV12-4|.|TRBJ1-6|.
TGTGCCAGCAGTAAGGGGAATAATTCACCCCTCCACTTT
CASSKGNNSPLHF
>TRBV11-2|TRBD2|TRBJ2-5|once
TGTGCCAGCAGCTCTCTACTAGCGGGGAAAGAGACCCAGTACTTC
CASSSLLAGKETQYF
>TRBV10-2|.|TRBJ2-7|.
TGCGCCAGCAGGTCGGGACCGGAGGGGTACGAGCAGTACTTC
CASRSGPEGYEQYF
>TRBV4-1|.|TRBJ1-1|.
TGCGCCAGCAGCTGGAGCGGGGACGCCGCTGAAGCTTTCTTT
CASSWSGDAAEAFF
>TRBV18|TRBD2|TRBJ2-4|.
TGTGCCAGCTCAGCTCGTCTAGCGGGAGGGCCGAGATCGAACATTCAGTACTTC
CASSARLAGGPRSNIQYF
>TRBV4-1|TRBD1|TRBJ1-2|.
TGCGCCAGCAGCCACGGAGCCGGGACAGGGGGCGATGGCTACACCTTC
CASSHGAGTGGDGYTF
>TRBV5-4|.|TRBJ2-5|.
TGTGCCAGCAGCCTACCCACCCAAGAGACCCAGTACTTC
CASSLPTQETQYF
>TRBV18|.|TRBJ1-3|once
TGTGCCAGCTCCCCGGGGTGGACGTCTGGAAACACCATATATTTT
CASSPGWTSGNTIYF
>TRBV30|.|TRBJ1-6|.
TGTGCCTGGAGTAAAGGGAGCTCCTATAATTCACCCCTCCACTTT
CAWSKGSSYNSPLHF
>TRBV30|.|TRBJ1-2|.
TGTGCCTCCGGGAGGGCCCTCGCGAGCTACACCTTC
CASGRALASYTF
>TRBV6-6|.|TRBJ1-5|.
TGTGCCAGCAGTGACCGGGGAGGACAGCCCCAGCATTTT
CASSDRGGQPQHF
>TRBV10-2|.|TRBJ1-2|.
TGCGCCAGCAGTGAGGGGATTGCGGGTGGCTACACCTTC
CASSEGIAGGYTF
>TRBV5-6|TRBD1|TRBJ1-4|.
TGTGCCAGCACCCGGTGGGGACAGGGGAATGAAAAACTGTTTTTT
CASTRWGQGNEKLFF
>TRBV7-2|TRBD1|TRBJ2-5|.
TGTGCCAGCAGCTTGGGACAGGGGCAAGAGACCCAGTACTTC
CASSLGQGQETQYF
>TRBV7-6|TRBD2|TRBJ2-1|.
TGTGCCAGCAGCCTAGGGCAGAGCGGGAGGTCCTACAATGAGCAGTTCTTC
CASSLGQSGRSYNEQFF
>TRBV4-3|.|TRBJ1-2|.
TGCGCCAGCAGCCAAGGCGTGGACAGCGAACTCTATGGCTACACCTTC
CASSQGVDSELYGYTF
>TRBV5-1|TRBD1|TRBJ1-4|.
TGCGCCAGCAGCAGCTCGGGACAGTGGAAGGAAAAACTGTTTTTT
CASSSSGQWKEKLFF
>TRBV9|.|TRBJ1-1|.
TGTGCCAGCAGCGTAAACCACGGTTCTGAAGCTTTCTTT
CASSVNHGSEAFF
>TRBV7-2|.|TRBJ1-6|.
TGTGCCAGCAGAGAAGGAGGCAATTCACCCCTCCACTTT
CASREGGNSPLHF
>TRBV5-5|.|TRBJ1-1|once
TGTGCCAGCAGCTTTCCGGAGGTCACTGAAGCTTTCTTT
CASSFPEVTEAFF
>TRBV5-1|TRBD1|TRBJ1-2|.
TGCGCCAGCAAAACAGGGGATGGCTACACCTTC
CASKTGDGYTF
>TRBV11-1|.|TRBJ2-1|.
TGTGCCAGCAGCCCCCTGGGCAGTAGATACAATGAGCAGTTCTTC
CASSPLGSRYNEQFF
>TRBV2|.|TRBJ2-1|.
TGTGCCAGCAGTGGGGGTGTAGGGGTCAGCTACAATGAGCAGTTCTTC
CASSGGVGVSYNEQFF
>TRBV24-1|.|TRBJ2-2|.
TGTGCCACCAGTGATTTTGCAGGGGTAACTACCGGGGAGCTGTTTTTT
CATSDFAGVTTGELFF
>TRBV11-2|TRBD1|TRBJ2-1|.
TGTGCCAGCAGCTTAGAAGGTATAAGGTCTTTGGGACAGGGGAATGAGCAGTTCTTC
CASSLEGIRSLGQGNEQFF
>TRBV4-1|.|TRBJ1-6|.
TGCGCCAGCAGCCAAGGCCAGGCGGGCAATTCACCCCTCCACTTT
CASSQGQAGNSPLHF
>TRBV19|.|TRBJ2-7|.
TGTGCCAGTAGTCCAAGGACCGGGACACCTTACTACGAGCAGTACTTC
CASSPRTGTPYYEQYF
>TRBV4-1|TRBD2|TRBJ2-7|.
TGCGCCAGCAGCCAAGGAATCGGGTTGACTAGCGGGCTATACGAGCAGTACTTC
CASSQGIGLTSGLYEQYF
>TRBV29-1|.|TRBJ2-2|.
TGCAGCGTTGCCACGGCGGGTAGAGCCGGGGAGCTGTTTTTT
CSVATAGRAGELFF
>TRBV11-3|TRBD2|TRBJ2-1|.
TGTGCCAGCAGCATGGGGCTAGCGGGTTACAATGAGCAGTTCTTC
CASSMGLAGYNEQFF
>TRBV7-8|TRBD1|TRBJ1-2|.
TGTGCCAGCAGCTTAGATGACAGGGGAGAGGGGTATGGCTACACCTTC
CASSLDDRGEGYGYTF
>TRBV7-8|TRBD1|TRBJ1-2|few
TGTGCCAGCAGCCCAAACAGGGGGCATGGTCTCTATGGCTACACCTTC
CASSPNRGHGLYGYTF
>TRBV7-9|.|TRBJ1-2|.
TGTGCCAGCAGCTTGGGGGGGCGGTCCAACTATGGCTACACCTTC
CASSLGGRSNYGYTF
>TRBV6-1|TRBD1|TRBJ1-3|.
TGTGCCAGCATACGGGACAGCTCTGGAAACACCATATATTTT
CASIRDSSGNTIYF
>TRBV7-3|TRBD1|TRBJ1-2|few
TGTGCCAGCAGCTTGTCCGGGACAGCTGGCTATGGCTACACCTTC
CASSLSGTAGYGYTF
>TRBV6-5|.|TRBJ2-2|.
TGTGCCAGCAGTTACTCGCGATCCACCGGGGAGCTGTTTTTT
CASSYSRSTGELFF
>TRBV2|TRBD1|TRBJ1-1|.
TGTGCCAGCAGAGCCGGACAGGGGGCTTCTGAAGCTTTCTTT
CASRAGQGASEAFF
>TRBV27|.|TRBJ1-5|few
TGTGCCAGCAGTTCCCGATCGACTGGATATAGCAATCAGCCCCAGCATTTT
CASSSRSTGYSNQPQHF
>TRBV10-3|TRBD1|TRBJ2-2|.
TGTGCCATCAGTGAGTCCAGAGGGGGCCGAACCGGGGAGCTGTTTTTT
CAISESRGGRTGELFF
>TRBV19|TRBD1|TRBJ1-5|.
TGTGCCAGTAGTTGGACAGGGGATTCTCGGCAGCCCCAGCATTTT
CASSWTGDSRQPQHF